One T cell receptor beta chain is described in this entry. CDR3 size: 13 residues. Germline V gene data show CDR1 as MNHNS and CDR2 as SASEGT. Between the trimmed V and J ends, which lost 6 bases and 0 bases, there was a span of 8 bases. These data come from a study of long-term antiretroviral therapy in people with HIV. Sequencing used immunoSEQ v3.0 at survey level. Clones were sequenced by immunoSEQ multiplex PCR, and TCRdb holds only the in-frame ones, with some missing. The sample holds 25,000 to 35,000 clones; 86% are singletons and the top ten take 4.8%. This chain joins TRBV6-1 and TRBJ1-1; no reliable D call. The source of this sequence is a woman in her twenties or thirties with HIV. Sequenced material: unsorted PBMCs, taken 0.8 years after starting antiretroviral therapy. CDR3 nucleotide sequence: TGTGCCAGCAGGCAGTACCTGAACACTGAAGCTTTCTTT. Protein: CASRQYLNTEAFF.